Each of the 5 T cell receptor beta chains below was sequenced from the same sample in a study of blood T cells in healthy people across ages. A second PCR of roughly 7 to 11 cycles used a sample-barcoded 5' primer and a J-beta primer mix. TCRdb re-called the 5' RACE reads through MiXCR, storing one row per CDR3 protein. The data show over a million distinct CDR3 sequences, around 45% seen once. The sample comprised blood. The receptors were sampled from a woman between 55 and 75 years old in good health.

The CDR3 sequence is CASRDGTGGTEAFF. The CDR3 region has the DNA TGTGCCAGCAGAGACGGGACAGGGGGCACTGAAGCTTTCTTT. The gene calls are TRBV5-6 and TRBJ1-1; 11 bases are shared with TRBD1. The junction had 4 bases not matched to a gene; V was cut back by 5 bases and J by 4 bases. Germline CDR1 reads SGHDT; CDR2 reads YYEEEE. There are 14 residues in the CDR3.

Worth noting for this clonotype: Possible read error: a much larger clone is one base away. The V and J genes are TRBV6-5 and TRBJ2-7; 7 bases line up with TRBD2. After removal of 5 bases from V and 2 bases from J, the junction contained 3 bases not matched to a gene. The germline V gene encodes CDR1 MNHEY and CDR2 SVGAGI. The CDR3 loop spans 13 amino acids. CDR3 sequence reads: CASSDGLAYEQYF. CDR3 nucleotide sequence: TGTGCCAGCAGTGACGGACTAGCCTACGAGCAGTACTTC.

The CDR3 sequence is CSASPGTEAFF. The CDR3 DNA sequence: TGCAGCGCAAGCCCAGGGACTGAAGCTTTCTTT. The V gene is TRBV29-1, the J gene TRBJ1-1; a weak D match, TRBD1 (5 bases). V lost 7 bases to trimming and J lost 5 bases, with 11 bases between them. The CDR3 runs 11 residues. The germline V gene has CDR1 SQVTM and CDR2 ANQGSEA.

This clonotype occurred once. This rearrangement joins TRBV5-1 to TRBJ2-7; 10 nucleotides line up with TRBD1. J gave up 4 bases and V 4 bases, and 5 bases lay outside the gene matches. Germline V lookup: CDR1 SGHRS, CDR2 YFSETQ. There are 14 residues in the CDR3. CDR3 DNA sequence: TGCGCCAGCAGCCCGGACAGGGGGAAGTACGAGCAGTACTTC. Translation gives CASSPDRGKYEQYF.

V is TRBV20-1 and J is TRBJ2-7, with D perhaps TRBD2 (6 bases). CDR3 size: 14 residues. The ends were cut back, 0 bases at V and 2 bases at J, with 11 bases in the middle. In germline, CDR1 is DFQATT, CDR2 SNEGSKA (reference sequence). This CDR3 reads CSARDQEGAYEQYF. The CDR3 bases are TGCAGTGCTAGAGATCAGGAGGGAGCCTACGAGCAGTACTTC.